This T cell receptor (beta chain) was identified in a study of CD8 T cells in ankylosing spondylitis. The study's findings and limits: There was a TCR beta motif, made of eight highly homologous variants, that appeared characteristic of ankylosing spondylitis blood. Earlier reports found some motif variants in synovial fluid and blood in reactive arthritis. As for the disease-linked clones, they showed a CD8+ phenotype and occurred at relatively low frequencies in peripheral blood.

The CDR3 is 15 amino acids. J lost 2 bases, V lost 8 bases, and 6 bases had no gene match. This clonotype was counted at least ten times. Its antigen remains unidentified. Generation of TCR beta libraries employed quantitative 5'-RACE incorporating molecular barcodes. TCRdb passed the 5' RACE reads through MiXCR, listing each CDR3 protein once. The table records 300,000 to 400,000 distinct CDR3 sequences, under 15% of them present only once. This sequence joins TRBV12-3 or TRBV12-4 and TRBJ1-4; 9 positions agree with TRBD1. The sequencing sample was made of blood, either unsorted or a sorted T cell fraction (not recorded which). The sequence was obtained from a male donor with ankylosing spondylitis or in good health (not recorded which). As DNA, the CDR3 is TGTGCCAGCCGGGACAGGGCCACCACTAATGAAAAACTGTTTTTT. Translated: CASRDRATTNEKLFF.